Shown below are 14 T cell receptor beta chains from a single sample sequenced in a study of Tregs in tolerant kidney transplant recipients. Recipients received nonmyeloablative bone marrow transplants from related graft donors, with transient mixed chimerism. Clones were read by immunoSEQ multiplex PCR, and TCRdb kept only the in-frame ones, dropping some. The sample carries roughly 64,000 clones, 87% recorded once. Here the sequenced sample was CD4+ T cells from blood (PBMCs), taken 6 months after the transplant. The receptor set was obtained from a human patient who received a combined kidney and bone marrow transplant. Some T cells may be provided by the graft donor.

V gene TRBV10-3 combines with J gene TRBJ1-6; 10 bases line up with TRBD1. With 6 bases clipped from V and 10 bases from J, the junction kept 12 bases outside the gene matches. Germline V gene data show CDR1 as ENHRY and CDR2 as SYGVKD. The CDR3 runs 16 residues. This chain's CDR3 is CAISYRSGQGMSPLHF. The CDR3 nucleotides are TGTGCCATCAGCTATAGGTCGGGACAGGGGATGTCACCCCTCCACTTT.

The chain couples TRBV10-3 to TRBJ1-2, with D possibly TRBD1 on 6 matching bases. V lost 5 bases and J lost 4, with 11 bases in between. Germline assignment: CDR1 ENHRY and CDR2 SYGVKD. The CDR3 runs to 13 residues. The CDR3 spells CAISLGQTYGYTF. In nucleotides, the CDR3 is TGTGCCATCAGTCTGGGACAAACCTATGGCTACACCTTC.

The V call is TRBV7-9, the J call TRBJ2-2, with D possibly matching TRBD2 (5 bases). V lost 10 bases and J 0 bases, leaving 15 bases between the germline ends. The germline V gene has CDR1 SEHNR and CDR2 FQNEAQ (reference sequence). This CDR3 spans 15 amino acids. The CDR3 DNA sequence: TGTGCCACGACCTCCGGGGTAACGAACACCGGGGAGCTGTTTTTT. Protein product: CATTSGVTNTGELFF.

J is TRBJ2-1 and V is TRBV6-6, with TRBD2 matching 12 bases. The CDR3 spans 15 residues. Germline CDR1 and CDR2: MNHNY and SVGAGI (reference sequence). Germline trimming cut 2 bases from V and 9 bases from J; bases unmatched to any gene: 5. The CDR3 DNA is TGTGCCAGCAGTTACGCTCTAGCGGGAGGGACTGAGCAGTTCTTC. Translation: CASSYALAGGTEQFF.

This clone was recorded once. The V call is TRBV15, the J call TRBJ2-7, with D possibly being TRBD2 (5 bases). This CDR3 region has 14 residues. V gave up 0 bases and J gave up 3 bases, with 9 bases separating them. Per the germline V gene, CDR1 is LNHNV and CDR2 is YYDKDF (reference sequence). CDR3 DNA: TGTGCCACCAGCAGAGATCGACTATTCTACGAGCAGTACTTC. This codes for CATSRDRLFYEQYF. The variable domain in full, completed from reference TRBV15 and TRBJ2-7, reads DAMVIQNPRYQVTQFGKPVTLSCSQTLNHNVMYWYQQKSSQAPKLLFHYYDKDFNNEADTPDNFQSRRPNTSFCFLDIRSPGLGDTAMYLCATSRDRLFYEQYFGPGTRLTVT.

This sequence joins TRBV7-3 and TRBJ2-3; perhaps TRBD1 as D (6 bases). This CDR3 spans 13 amino acids. CDR1 is SGHTA, CDR2 FQGTGA, per germline. The V gene lost 5 bases and the J gene lost 6 bases, with 12 bases spanning the gap. The CDR3 nucleotides read TGTGCCAGCAGCCTCAAGGGGGTGGATACGCAGTATTTT. It encodes CASSLKGVDTQYF.

This chain joins TRBV21-1 and TRBJ1-2. TRBV21-1 is a listed pseudogene. This CDR3 region has 13 residues. The CDR3 loop reads CASSSRPSYGYTF. CDR3 in DNA: TGTGCCAGCAGCTCCCGTCCCTCCTATGGCTACACCTTC.

This clone turned up a few times. The chain is built from TRBV10-3 and TRBJ2-7, with unresolved D. V was clipped by 0 bases and J by 0 bases, with 15 bases between them. Germline CDR1 and CDR2: ENHRY and SYGVKD. There are 17 residues in the CDR3. DNA of the CDR3: TGTGCCATCAGTGAGTCTTTTCGGAGCTTCCTCTCCTACGAGCAGTACTTC. Its translation: CAISESFRSFLSYEQYF.

The chain uses TRBV30 and TRBJ2-7; D may be TRBD1 (5 bases). The germline CDR1 and CDR2 sequences are GTSNPN and SVGIG (reference sequence). CDR3 length: 14 amino acids. V was cut by 0 bases and J by 9 bases, with 18 bases left in between. CDR3 residues: CAWSVGRVGSVQYF. Here the CDR3 DNA reads TGTGCCTGGAGTGTCGGCAGGGTAGGTTCGGTGCAGTACTTC.

The V gene is TRBV4-3, the J gene TRBJ2-1; 10 bases match TRBD2. Looked up from germline, CDR1 is LGHNA and CDR2 is YSLEER. This CDR3 has 17 amino acids. V lost 1 base, J lost 8 bases, and 11 bases stayed unmatched. DNA for the CDR3: TGCGCCAGCAGCCAAGCAATGACTAGCGGGCTTGCGGATGAGCAGTTCTTC. Translated, it gives CASSQAMTSGLADEQFF.

The rearrangement uses TRBV18 and TRBJ2-7, with D maybe TRBD1 (7 bases). This CDR3 is built from 15 residues. Germline V gives CDR1 KGHSH, CDR2 LQKENI. The V end was cut by 4 bases, the J end by 0 bases, with 13 bases between. CDR3 in amino acids: CASSLMRDSSYEQYF. CDR3 DNA sequence: TGTGCCAGCTCACTCATGCGGGACAGCTCCTACGAGCAGTACTTC.

The chain is built from TRBV4-2 and TRBJ1-2; 9 bases fit TRBD1. Unmatched junction bases numbered 7, after V lost 0 bases and J lost 2 bases. The CDR3 loop spans 17 amino acids. CDR1 is LGHNA and CDR2 is YNFKEQ in the germline V gene. The CDR3 sequence is CASSQEVTGGANYGYTF. The CDR3 DNA reads as TGTGCCAGCAGCCAAGAGGTCACAGGGGGCGCGAACTATGGCTACACCTTC.

The chain employs TRBV4-2 and TRBJ2-7; 7 positions agree with TRBD2. CDR1 is LGHNA and CDR2 is YNFKEQ in the germline V gene. Trimming at V came to 1 base and at J to 7 bases, leaving 16 bases not matched to a gene. This CDR3 contains 17 residues. The CDR3 sequence is CASSQAGTNFYLREQYF. The DNA for the CDR3 is TGTGCCAGCAGCCAAGCCGGGACTAATTTTTACCTACGTGAGCAGTACTTC.

The rearrangement uses TRBV5-1 and TRBJ2-2; 8 nucleotides line up with TRBD1. Per germline, CDR1 SGHRS and CDR2 YFSETQ. The length of the CDR3 is 15 residues. V lost 0 bases to trimming and J lost 6 bases; unmatched junction nucleotides: 4. CDR3 in amino acids: CASSLVQGAPGELFF. As DNA, the CDR3 is TGCGCCAGCAGCTTGGTTCAGGGGGCCCCCGGGGAGCTGTTTTTT.